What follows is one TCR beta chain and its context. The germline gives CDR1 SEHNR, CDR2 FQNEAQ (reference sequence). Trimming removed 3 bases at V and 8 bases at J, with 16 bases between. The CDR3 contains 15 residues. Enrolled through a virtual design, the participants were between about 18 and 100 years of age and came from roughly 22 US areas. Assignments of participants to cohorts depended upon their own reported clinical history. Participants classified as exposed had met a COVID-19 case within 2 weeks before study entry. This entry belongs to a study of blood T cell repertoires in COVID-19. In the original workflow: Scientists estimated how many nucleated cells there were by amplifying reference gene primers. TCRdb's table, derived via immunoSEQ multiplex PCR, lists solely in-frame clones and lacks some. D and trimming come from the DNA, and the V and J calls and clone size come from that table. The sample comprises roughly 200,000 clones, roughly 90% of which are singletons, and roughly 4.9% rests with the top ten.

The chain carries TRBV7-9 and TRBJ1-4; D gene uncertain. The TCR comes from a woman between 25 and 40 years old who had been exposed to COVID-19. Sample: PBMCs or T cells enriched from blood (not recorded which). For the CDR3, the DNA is TGTGCCAGCAGCTTGGAAGGCTTACCGGGGGAAAAACTGTTTTTT. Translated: CASSLEGLPGEKLFF.